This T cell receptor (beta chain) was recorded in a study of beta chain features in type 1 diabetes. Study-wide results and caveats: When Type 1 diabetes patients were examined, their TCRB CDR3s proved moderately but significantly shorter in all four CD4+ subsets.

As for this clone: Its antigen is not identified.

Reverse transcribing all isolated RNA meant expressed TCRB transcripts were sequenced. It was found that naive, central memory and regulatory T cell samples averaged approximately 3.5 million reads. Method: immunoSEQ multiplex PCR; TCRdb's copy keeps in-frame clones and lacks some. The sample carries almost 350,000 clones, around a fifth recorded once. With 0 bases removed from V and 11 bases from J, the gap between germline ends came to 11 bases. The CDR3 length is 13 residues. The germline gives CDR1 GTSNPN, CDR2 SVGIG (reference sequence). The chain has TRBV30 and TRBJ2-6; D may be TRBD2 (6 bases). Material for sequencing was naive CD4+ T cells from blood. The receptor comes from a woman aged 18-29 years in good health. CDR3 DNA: TGTGCCTGGAGTGTACAGCCGGGGGACGTCCTGACTTTC. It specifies CAWSVQPGDVLTF.